This T cell receptor beta chain comes out of a study of cytomegalovirus exposure and HLA in healthy donors (TCRdb year 2017). As for the study more broadly: In an earlier analysis of 550 to 750 of the donors, less than 350 Gb of sequence data and 90 million to 130 million unique TCR beta sequences from about 179 million T cells were reported. High-throughput TCR immunosequencing, statistical association of individual TCRs with disease status, and machine learning were combined to predict cytomegalovirus infection status. Using immunosequencing, the study profiled T cell repertoires from fewer than 850 subjects and related those repertoires to cytomegalovirus serostatus. The aim of the study was to test whether cataloging public T cell receptors could identify signatures of past pathogen exposure. Of the approximately 400 genotyped donors, less than 90% were placed in the genetic ancestry cluster associated with self-reported Caucasian donors. Genome-wide SNP genotypes for about three fifths of the roughly 670 donors were used in a later genetic analysis, which treated that subset as a discovery cohort. In addition to the first cohort of 500 to 850 subjects, a separate validation cohort of 120 different subjects was used. All discovery cohort repertoires had been generated using a single sequencing platform. Among a few hundred genotyped donors of the cohort, an average of about 240,000 unique TCR beta nucleotide sequences were sequenced per donor, 15% to 20% of them non-productive. To decide whether each TCR beta V gene segment behaved as functional or pseudogenic, an earlier analysis of several hundred of the donors relied on high-throughput TCR beta sequencing. To study patterns of TCR occurrence, a later analysis re-analyzed previously published TCR beta repertoires from 500 to 850 donors and added high-resolution HLA genotyping. Donor age, sex, ethnicity and CMV serostatus were collected together with the repertoire data. The later analysis used no new phenotypic data to find candidate immune exposures, relying instead on TCR beta sequences and their occurrence across donors. Because of strong linkage in the cohort, five DR-DQ haplotypes were treated as single units for association and clustering. An early release covering some 640 HLA-typed donors comprised approximately 300 gigabases of sequencing data and 85 million to 100 million unique TCR sequences. Typing coverage differed by locus: A, B, C, DRB1 and DQB1 were typed in about 620-640 donors, DQA1 in roughly 500, DPA1 in 600 to 610, and DPB1 in 472. HLA typing covered class I and class II loci at four-digit resolution. Here is what the overall study found, with its caveats: It was suggested by the authors that the approach could potentially be generalized to other disease states and immunological phenotypes. Correlated functional status among segregating V segments might reflect linkage disequilibrium, but an unknown experimental factor could not be ruled out. In a later analysis, the rate of TCR association differed among HLA loci, with DRB1 alleles having the most associated TCRs and HLA-C alleles having the fewest. A further reported finding was that TCR beta sequences accurately predicted the HLA-A and HLA-B alleles for most subjects in the first cohort. According to a later analysis, most CMV-associated TCR beta chains appeared to be HLA-restricted, and the HLA associations seemed to be driven largely by CMV exposure. Roughly uniform sequencing depth across donors was assumed in presence/absence analyses, although this assumption may not hold. The classifier was reported to diagnose cytomegalovirus status with high specificity and sensitivity in both the original cohort and the validation cohort. HLA typing was unavailable for some donors at each locus, so association tests used only the typed subset. Strong co-occurrence of HLA alleles, especially DR and DQ, made assigning TCR associations to individual alleles difficult. In this cohort, only TCR beta chains were sequenced, and detectable features were limited by the absence of alpha or paired-chain data. Broadly in line with IMGT annotations, most TCR beta V segments showed up in productive rearrangements about 90% or about 30% of the time in an earlier analysis of under 700 of the donors. The study listed approximately 150 TCR beta chains as associated with cytomegalovirus. The 87-base-pair reads could not distinguish some IMGT-functional V segments, including TRBV6-2 and TRBV6-3, so those segments were excluded. Across donors, most TCR sequences were observed very rarely, whereas some public TCRs were present in many individuals. A few of the identified cytomegalovirus-associated TCR beta chains were confirmed in vitro to be specific for cytomegalovirus antigens. At a false discovery rate of 0.05, a later analysis linked 15,000 to 20,000 TCR beta sequences to specific HLA alleles. The sequencing pipeline was judged likely to have produced a cluster of highly shared sequence variants as a technical artifact. A later analysis found that HLA-associated TCR beta chains were more clonally expanded and had lower generation probabilities than equally common non-associated chains. Seventeen rarely observed V segments, including chromosome 9 orphons, were excluded from the earlier analysis of some 590 of the donors because counts were too low. Several of the top co-occurrence clusters appeared to be linked to parvovirus B19, influenza, CMV and Epstein-Barr virus, according to a later analysis. An association between a missense DCLRE1C variant and V-gene and J-gene trimming of TCR beta chains was found in a later genetic analysis and replicated in an independent cohort. According to a later genetic analysis, donors in an Asian-associated ancestry cluster had fewer N-insertions in productive TCRs than the approximately 670-donor mean. Immune exposure information for the cohort was limited to CMV serostatus.

The cohort consisted of more than 650 healthy bone marrow donors. At the time of sampling, every cohort member was nominally healthy, though immune exposures that went unrecorded were likely present. The donor tested CMV seronegative, placing the donor among the 350 to 400 seronegative members of the cohort. A peripheral blood sample was provided by each donor, and peripheral blood mononuclear cells were used for TCR beta sequencing. The Qiagen DNeasy Blood Extraction Kit was used to extract genomic DNA from the blood cell samples. Deletion took 4 bases off V and 4 bases off J, with a span of 11 bases between the germline ends. From a lookup of the germline V gene, CDR1 and CDR2 are MNHEY and SVGAGI. The CDR3 runs 13 residues from the cysteine to the phenylalanine. This entry keeps only the CDR3 DNA: 39 bases, framed from base 1. Points on this clone: Its antigen target is currently unknown. No base quality values were provided; no much bigger clone lies one nucleotide off.

Library construction relied on the immunoSEQ multiplex PCR assay. For the multiplex PCR, a mixture combining 60 forward primers for TCR Vbeta segments and 13 reverse primers for TCR Jbeta segments was used. A multiplex PCR assay on genomic DNA amplified the CDR3 region of rearranged TCR beta genes. On the Illumina HiSeq System, the amplified TCR beta libraries were sequenced as 87-base-pair reads. In the source study's methods: A later analysis tallied tens of millions of unique TCR beta chains across the 610 or so repertoires, and about 12 million of those chains were shared by two or more donors. A nearest-neighbor algorithm error-corrected the raw reads and collapsed the reads into unique sequences, merging closely related sequences to remove PCR and sequencing errors. CDR3 sequences were aligned to IMGT reference sequences to assign V, D and J gene segments. For a sequence to be retained, a match of at least six nucleotides to both a V gene segment and a J gene segment was required. A rearrangement counted as productive if the CDR3 had no stop codons and remained in frame with V and J, and every other rearrangement counted as non-productive. CDR3 was defined according to IMGT convention as the region running from the second conserved V-encoded cysteine to the conserved J-encoded phenylalanine. Sequences without an unambiguous match to a single V gene segment were excluded from the earlier analysis of approximately 560 of the donors. In an earlier analysis of a few hundred of the donors, V segments were called functional above 56.7% productive rearrangements and were called segregating when the between-donor standard deviation exceeded 5%. A statistical classification framework was developed to diagnose cytomegalovirus status using the catalog of TCR beta chain sequences. In a later analysis, V and J genes were assigned by comparing TCR nucleotide sequences against IMGT/GENE-DB human TR gene sequences. A later analysis assigned CDR3 sequences and most-parsimonious VDJ recombination scenarios with the TCRdist pipeline. A later analysis defined each TCR beta chain by its CDR3 amino acid sequence plus V-gene family, and excluded reads lacking a unique V-gene family. To address suspected cross-contamination and a sequencing artifact, a later analysis removed over 500 highly shared, low-generation-probability nucleotide sequences. In a later analysis, a clonal expansion index was calculated for each public chain from normalized within-repertoire ranks of inferred template counts. In a later analysis, generation probabilities were computed with a VDJ recombination model fitted to out-of-frame rearrangements, and the resulting probabilities were checked against IGoR. A later analysis scored TCR-TCR, TCR-HLA and TCR-CMV co-occurrence with hypergeometric tests, applying a repertoire-size bias correction to TCR pairs. In a later analysis, false discovery rates were estimated by permuting HLA or CMV assignments 20 times. A later analysis grouped co-occurring TCRs with DBSCAN, adding TCRdist sequence similarity when clustering within HLA-allele-positive subsets. Repertoires with fewer than 30,000 or more than 120,000 public chains, plus five repertoires with anomalous nucleotide sharing, were excluded from co-occurrence clustering. This is the immuneACCESS table as TCRdb keeps it, with only in-frame sequences that have V and J called. A part of the clones is gone; compared with another copy, unresolved V genes explain less than half, and the rest is unexplained. From that table come the V and J calls and clone size; the DNA was used to work out D and trimming. Recorded for this sample are some 120,000 clones; more than 8% of them occurred a single time. The ten largest clones capture about 5.5% of the sample.

The sequence is built from TRBV6-5 and TRBJ2-7, with no confidently assigned D gene. The TCR comes from a man aged 35-49 years in good health and CMV-seronegative. The sample consisted of PBMCs. The DNA sequence is as follows: TGTGCCAGCAGTTCCTCCCCCGGGTACGAGCAGTACTTC. The encoded protein is CASSSSPGYEQYF.